The entry below gives a single T cell receptor beta chain sequence along with its context. Its target is unknown. The study ran its PCR with 60 Vbeta and 13 Jbeta primers. Measured with immunoSEQ multiplex PCR; TCRdb has only the in-frame clones, and not every one. The sample carries about 190,000 clones, about three quarters recorded once. V lost 1 base to trimming and J lost 5 bases, with 20 bases between them. This CDR3 has 17 amino acids. Per germline, CDR1 SGHAT and CDR2 FQNNGV. This record comes from a study of cytomegalovirus exposure and HLA in healthy donors. Study findings and constraints: Later work showed greater clonal expansion in HLA-associated TCR beta chains than in equally common others. Evidence from a later analysis indicated that most CMV-associated TCR beta chains looked HLA-restricted. Prediction of most subjects' HLA-A and HLA-B alleles by TCR beta sequences was reportedly accurate.

Healthy bone marrow donors made up the donor group. The gene calls are TRBV11-2 and TRBJ1-1; possible D gene TRBD1, 6 bases. The specimen was PBMCs. This sequence originates from a woman aged 25 to 39 in good health and CMV-seropositive. In nucleotides, the CDR3 is TGTGCCAGCAGCTTAGTTTGGGGGCCCCTGGGTGGGACTGAAGCTTTCTTT. This gives the protein CASSLVWGPLGGTEAFF.